This entry lists 18 T cell receptor beta chains sequenced from one sample in a study of T cells in Graves' hyperthyroidism and ophthalmopathy. Template material for amplifying TCR beta CDR3 regions consisted of RNA transcripts. First-round RT-PCR targeting the TCR CDR3 was performed with the HTBI primer set. TCRdb passed the multiplex PCR reads through MiXCR, listing each CDR3 protein once. The table lists about 560,000 distinct CDR3 sequences, over 15% of them singletons, with around 19% in the top ten. Material: blood. Receptor source: a young woman with Graves' hyperthyroidism.

This clonotype was detected ten times or more. An end of the junction differs from the germline gene, which may be a read error. This chain joins TRBV5-1 and TRBJ2-7; 8 bases fit TRBD2. The CDR3 length is 14 residues. Germline values: CDR1 SGHRS, CDR2 YFSETQ. DNA of the CDR3: TGTGCCAGCAGCTTAGCCAGCGGGGGCTACGAGCAGTACTTC. Protein: CASSLASGGYEQYF.

This clonotype was observed many times. CDR3 in DNA: TGCAGTGCCCGGGCCTTAGGGGAAGGCTACACCTTC. Its translation: CSARALGEGYTF. The J gene is TRBJ1-2, the V gene TRBV20-1; TRBD1 is a possible D gene (5 bases). The CDR3 is 12 residues long. Trimming shortened V by 6 bases and J by 8 bases, and 16 bases separated the two germline ends. Germline CDR1 DFQATT, CDR2 SNEGSKA (reference sequence).

This clonotype was seen repeatedly, ten times or more. The chain uses TRBV12-3 or TRBV12-4 and TRBJ2-3, with D hard to call. Trimming shortened V by 3 bases and J by 3 bases, and 13 bases separated the two germline ends. CDR3 length equals 15 residues. CDR3 coding DNA: TGTGCCAGCAGTTTGACTTGGCGGATAACAGATACGCAGTATTTT. It is translated as CASSLTWRITDTQYF.

This clonotype was picked up many times. The rearrangement links TRBV20-1 to TRBJ2-1; D remains ambiguous. The germline V and J ends were trimmed by 0 bases and 5 bases, with 14 bases remaining between them. CDR3 size: 15 residues. From germline, CDR1 is DFQATT and CDR2 SNEGSKA (reference sequence). The CDR3 reads CSARDPRLPNNEQFF. CDR3 bases: TGCAGTGCTAGAGATCCGCGGCTGCCTAACAATGAGCAGTTCTTC.

There are a few counts of this clonotype. The chain is built from TRBV6-1 and TRBJ2-2, with TRBD1 identical over 8 bases. The ends lost 5 bases at V and 4 bases at J; junction bases unmatched: 9. This CDR3 is 16 amino acids long. Germline V gives CDR1 MNHNS, CDR2 SASEGT. CDR3 amino acids: CASSRDRRRSTGELFF. Here the CDR3 DNA reads TGTGCCAGCAGTCGGGACAGGCGACGGAGCACCGGGGAGCTGTTTTTT.

This rearrangement joins TRBV19 to TRBJ2-7, with TRBD2 matching 7 bases. Losses at the gene ends were 3 bases for V and 4 bases for J; bases not matched to a gene: 6. The V gene's germline CDR1 is LNHDA and CDR2 SQIVND (reference sequence). The CDR3 consists of 14 residues. The CDR3 here is CASSIVAGEYEQYF. In nucleotides, the CDR3 is TGTGCCAGTAGTATCGTTGCGGGGGAGTACGAGCAGTACTTC.

This clonotype has a handful of counts. This sequence joins TRBV27 and TRBJ2-7; weak D call: TRBD1 (6 bases). Trimming shortened V by 2 bases and J by 0 bases, and 11 bases separated the two germline ends. The CDR3 has 15 amino acids. The germline V gene has CDR1 MNHEY and CDR2 SMNVEV (reference sequence). CDR3 nucleotide sequence: TGTGCCAGCAGTTTAAACAGGGCGCACTCCTACGAGCAGTACTTC. Translated: CASSLNRAHSYEQYF.

This clonotype was picked up a small number of times. The chain carries TRBV19 and TRBJ2-4; D unclear. Germline V gives CDR1 LNHDA, CDR2 SQIVND (reference sequence). The CDR3 extends over 16 amino acids. The V end lost 2 bases, the J end lost 2 bases, and 13 bases lay between the germline ends. The CDR3 coding sequence is TGTGCCAGTAGTATACGAGACATCGGTTCCAAAAACATTCAGTACTTC. Translated: CASSIRDIGSKNIQYF.

There are a few counts of this clonotype. This chain uses TRBV12-3 or TRBV12-4 with TRBJ1-3; D uncertain. Trimming pared 0 bases from V and 0 bases from J, leaving 15 bases between. This CDR3 region has 18 residues. CDR3 protein: CASSLALIPGRSGNTIYF. CDR3 bases: TGTGCCAGCAGTTTAGCGCTTATCCCAGGTCGCTCTGGAAACACCATATATTTT.

This chain joins TRBV7-2 and TRBJ2-3; no clear D gene. The CDR3 consists of 13 residues. Trimming cost V 0 bases and J 5 bases, with 6 bases left between them. CDR1 and CDR2 (germline): SGHTA, FQGNSA. CDR3: CASSLAPGDTQYF. The CDR3 region has the DNA TGTGCCAGCAGCTTAGCGCCGGGAGATACGCAGTATTTT.

The V call is TRBV29-1, the J call TRBJ2-1; no clear D gene. There are 14 residues in the CDR3. V lost 7 bases and J 0 bases, leaving 13 bases between the germline ends. CDR1 is SQVTM, CDR2 ANQGSEA, per germline. The CDR3 DNA reads as TGCAGCGGGCAGAAAGTGGGCTCCTACAATGAGCAGTTCTTC. Its protein is CSGQKVGSYNEQFF.

This chain connects TRBV6-5 to TRBJ2-3; tentative D call: TRBD2 (5 bases). Germline values: CDR1 MNHEY, CDR2 SVGAGI. This CDR3 has 16 residues. The V end lost 3 bases, the J end lost 0 bases, and 13 bases lay between the germline ends. For the CDR3, the DNA is TGTGCCAGCAGTTATCACCGGGAACTTAGCACAGATACGCAGTATTTT. Its protein product is CASSYHRELSTDTQYF.

There are many counts of this clonotype. This chain uses TRBV7-6 with TRBJ2-7; 7 positions match TRBD2. Germline trimming cut 4 bases from V and 6 bases from J; bases unmatched to any gene: 6. CDR1 is SGHVS, CDR2 FNYEAQ, per germline. The CDR3 contains 13 residues. CDR3 bases: TGTGCCAGCAGCTCTGGGACTATCGGCGAGCAGTACTTC. As protein: CASSSGTIGEQYF.

At least ten counts were recorded for this clonotype. DNA for the CDR3: TGTGCCAGCAGCCGGTCCCCTGTGCGGCAGGTTAGTTACGAGCAGTACTTC. Translated: CASSRSPVRQVSYEQYF. The V and J genes are TRBV11-2 and TRBJ2-7; no clear D gene. This CDR3 is built from 17 residues. Trimming removed 5 bases from V and 4 bases from J, with 24 bases in between. Germline lookup yields CDR1 SGHAT and CDR2 FQNNGV.

Remarks on this clonotype: One junction end does not reproduce the germline sequence, and a read error may be involved. This chain connects TRBV18 to TRBJ1-2, with D tentatively TRBD1 (5 bases). The CDR3 is 12 residues long. Germline V gene data show CDR1 as KGHSH and CDR2 as LQKENI. CDR3 in DNA: TGTGCCAGCGCACCACGAGGGGACGGCTACACCTTC. Translating gives CASAPRGDGYTF.

This rearrangement joins TRBV28 to TRBJ2-1; 7 bases are a match to TRBD1. Looked up from germline, CDR1 is MDHEN and CDR2 is SYDVKM. V dropped 3 bases and J dropped 2; count of bases not matched to a gene: 7. The CDR3 contains 16 residues. Here the CDR3 reads CASSFPKGAPYNEQFF. The CDR3 DNA is TGTGCCAGCAGTTTCCCCAAGGGGGCCCCCTACAATGAGCAGTTCTTC.

This clonotype was recorded many times. The CDR3 reads CASSQWGGSEHETQYF. The DNA for the CDR3 is TGTGCCAGCAGCCAATGGGGCGGGAGTGAGCACGAGACCCAGTACTTC. The V and J genes are TRBV3-1 and TRBJ2-5, with 7 bases that match TRBD2. The CDR3 is 16 amino acids. The junction had 11 bases not matched to a gene; V was cut back by 2 bases and J by 5 bases. Germline V lookup: CDR1 LGHDT, CDR2 YNNKEL (reference sequence).

This clonotype appeared a few times. The rearrangement joins TRBV9 to TRBJ2-7; D might be TRBD1 (5 bases). Trimming removed 2 bases from V and 2 bases from J, with 11 bases in between. Germline V gives CDR1 SGDLS, CDR2 YYNGEE. This CDR3 spans 14 amino acids. In nucleotides, the CDR3 is TGTGCCAGCAGCGTGCAGGGAACCCCCTACGAGCAGTACTTC. Its protein product is CASSVQGTPYEQYF.